This is a list of T cell receptor beta chains from one sample in a study of cytomegalovirus exposure and HLA in healthy donors. Assay: immunoSEQ multiplex PCR; the TCRdb copy retains only in-frame clones and omits some. This sample has 110,000 to 150,000 clones; about 8.9% occur once, and the top ten carry approximately 1.7%. Sequenced material: PBMCs. These receptors were taken from a middle-aged man in good health and CMV-seronegative. CDR3s leave out the opening cysteine and the closing phenylalanine or tryptophan.

v_call cdr3_aa
TRBV5-1 ASSLASGSDTQY
TRBV9 ASTETSGDNNEQF
TRBV7-8 ASSSALAGQGAYGYT
TRBV7-9 ASSLKGGQGAYEQY
TRBV6-1 ASSWDRDPNIQY
TRBV6-1 ASEFGTEAF
TRBV9 ASSKGGGYNTEAF
TRBV28 ASSSPSGSAKNIQY
TRBV5-1 ASLDDSITDTQY
TRBV7-9 ASSFRGDSGNTIY
TRBV5-1 ASSLMDRGTEAF
TRBV11-2 ASSLMPGLNYGYT
TRBV2 ASSEVSGINQPQH
TRBV30 AWNFGVGYGYT
TRBV28 ASSLSRVYGYT
TRBV5-6 ASSHRVNRETQY
TRBV6-5 ASSDGLSREY
TRBV28 ASSLRGTEAF
TRBV7-9 ASSLGTDVNTEAF
TRBV27 ASSPRDQPQH
TRBV11-3 ASSGLVPGELF
TRBV5-4 ASSPTGGTGTDTQY
TRBV7-6 ASSLARTGDGYT
TRBV7-3 ASSLTGSQVEQF
TRBV18 ASSPGDRSHYGYT
TRBV2 ASTRGTTSEQF
TRBV7-2 ASSLRLALDTQY
TRBV6-5 ASSYSTSEAF
TRBV6-1 ASLQGYNEQF
TRBV7-3 ASSLTPGRGSTDTQY
TRBV4-1 ASSQDRGLAGSSYEQY
TRBV14 ASSQDRARRSPLH
TRBV7-9 ASSFIGGTGGVQPQH
TRBV9 ASSVDNREKLF
TRBV19 ASRPDRAQPQH
TRBV5-1 ASSPPRQSYNEQF
TRBV6-1 ASSLLAGGGETQY
TRBV2 ASSRVRANEKLF
TRBV29-1 SVEHSYEQY
TRBV9 ASSVSIQGANYGYT
TRBV10-1 ASSDSRTGGETQY
TRBV5-1 ASSLTSGRGTGELF
TRBV4-2 ASSQEGDSEKLF
TRBV5-1 ASSGTLNTEAF
TRBV6-9 ASRGLAGVNEQY
TRBV11-2 ASSLVGGDYGYT
TRBV5-1 ASSPGTAYNEQF
TRBV7-8 ASSLEEGTGGLLSNQPQH